This passage covers 24 T cell receptor beta chains from one sample sequenced in a study of cytomegalovirus exposure and HLA in healthy donors. Primers: 60 Vbeta forward and 13 Jbeta reverse. The repertoire was sequenced with immunoSEQ multiplex PCR; TCRdb's copy has only in-frame clones and lacks some. The table lists about 92,000 clones, about two thirds of them singletons. Sequenced input: PBMCs. All receptors derive from a man aged 50-59 years in good health and CMV-seronegative.

V usage is TRBV7-2 and J usage is TRBJ1-5; D not resolved. This CDR3 contains 13 residues. Germline lookup yields CDR1 SGHTA and CDR2 FQGNSA. The V end lost 5 bases, the J end lost 6 bases, and 11 bases lay between the germline ends. The CDR3 DNA sequence: TGTGCCAGCAGCATTACGAGTGGTCAGCCCCAGCATTTT. It is translated as CASSITSGQPQHF. The full variable domain, its missing parts supplied by reference TRBV7-2 and TRBJ1-5, is GAGVSQSPSNKVTEKGKDVELRCDPISGHTALYWYRQSLGQGLEFLIYFQGNSAPDKSGLPSDRFSAERTGGSVSTLTIQRTQQEDSAVYLCASSITSGQPQHFGDGTRLSIL.

The V call is TRBV7-2, the J call TRBJ2-1, with D tentatively TRBD2 (7 bases). Germline V CDR1 and CDR2: SGHTA, FQGNSA. The CDR3 has 16 amino acids. The V end lost 2 bases, the J end lost 9 bases, and 20 bases lay between the germline ends. The CDR3 protein is CASSLRVGGRSGEQFF. For the CDR3, the DNA is TGTGCCAGCAGCTTACGGGTGGGGGGGCGATCTGGTGAGCAGTTCTTC. The complete variable domain, with remaining parts taken from reference TRBV7-2 and TRBJ2-1, reads GAGVSQSPSNKVTEKGKDVELRCDPISGHTALYWYRQSLGQGLEFLIYFQGNSAPDKSGLPSDRFSAERTGGSVSTLTIQRTQQEDSAVYLCASSLRVGGRSGEQFFGPGTRLTVL.

The chain couples TRBV30 to TRBJ1-2; D unclear. V was shortened by 8 bases and J by 0 bases, with 13 bases between the two germline ends. CDR1 is GTSNPN, CDR2 SVGIG, per germline (reference sequence). CDR3 size: 13 residues. CDR3 bases: TGTGCCGTGCCTCCGGGATCTAACTATGGCTACACCTTC. This sequence encodes CAVPPGSNYGYTF. Full variable domain (rest looked up from reference TRBV30 and TRBJ1-2): SQTIHQWPATLVQPVGSPLSLECTVEGTSNPNLYWYRQAAGRGLQLLFYSVGIGQISSEVPQNLSASRPQDRQFILSSKKLLLSDSGFYLCAVPPGSNYGYTFGSGTRLTVV.

CDR3 residues: CASSYYNRGTYEQYF. In DNA, the CDR3 is TGTGCCAGCAGTTATTATAACAGGGGCACCTACGAGCAGTACTTC. This rearrangement joins TRBV6-5 to TRBJ2-7; TRBD1 aligns across 7 bases. Losses at the gene ends were 3 bases for V and 2 bases for J; bases not matched to a gene: 7. Looked up from germline, CDR1 is MNHEY and CDR2 is SVGAGI. The CDR3 is 15 residues long.

This clone was detected a few times. This rearrangement joins TRBV5-5 to TRBJ2-6; 9 nucleotides match TRBD1. This CDR3 has 18 residues. With V trimmed by 2 bases and J by 0 bases, 6 bases remained unmatched. The germline V gene encodes CDR1 SGHKS and CDR2 YYEKEE (reference sequence). In DNA, the CDR3 is TGTGCCAGCAGCTTACGAGGACAGGGGTACTCTGGGGCCAACGTCCTGACTTTC. The encoded protein is CASSLRGQGYSGANVLTF.

CDR3 sequence reads: CASSDQRYRSNEKLFF. Written as DNA, the CDR3 is TGTGCCAGCAGTGATCAAAGGTACAGGAGTAATGAAAAACTGTTTTTT. The chain carries TRBV7-9 and TRBJ1-4, with a weak D call TRBD1 (5 bases). The CDR3 spans 16 residues. Trimming took off 6 bases at V and 4 bases at J, with 18 bases between the two ends. Germline loops: CDR1 SEHNR, CDR2 FQNEAQ (reference sequence).

The gene calls are TRBV29-1 and TRBJ2-6, with D maybe TRBD1 (6 bases). This CDR3 spans 14 amino acids. Germline V CDR1 and CDR2: SQVTM, ANQGSEA. V was cut by 4 bases and J by 4 bases, with 11 bases left in between. Here the CDR3 DNA reads TGCAGCGTTGCCCCAGGGGAAGGGGCCAACGTCCTGACTTTC. It codes for CSVAPGEGANVLTF.

The chain is built from TRBV6-5 and TRBJ1-3; 9 nucleotides match TRBD1. CDR1 is MNHEY, CDR2 SVGAGI, per germline. V shed 6 bases and J 9 bases; nucleotides not matched to a gene: 9. The CDR3 consists of 14 residues. The CDR3 bases are TGTGCCAGCAGCCGCTCCGGGACAGGGACCACCATATATTTT. Its protein product is CASSRSGTGTTIYF.

The rearrangement uses TRBV9 and TRBJ2-5; tentative D call: TRBD1 (6 bases). Trimming took off 4 bases at V and 9 bases at J, with 19 bases between the two ends. CDR3 length: 14 amino acids. The germline V gene encodes CDR1 SGDLS and CDR2 YYNGEE. The CDR3 DNA sequence: TGTGCCAGCAGCCGGGACATAGGGCCCCTGGCCCAGTACTTC. This codes for CASSRDIGPLAQYF.

This clone was picked up many times. The chain couples TRBV10-3 to TRBJ2-1; tentative D call: TRBD1 (5 bases). Germline V gene lookup returns CDR1 ENHRY and CDR2 SYGVKD. The CDR3 runs 17 residues. V was shortened by 0 bases and J by 0 bases, with 12 bases between the two germline ends. The CDR3 reads CAISESKGRDSYNEQFF. The CDR3, as DNA: TGTGCCATCAGTGAGTCGAAAGGCAGGGACTCCTACAATGAGCAGTTCTTC.

The V and J genes are TRBV29-1 and TRBJ2-5; weak D call: TRBD2 (6 bases). Germline values: CDR1 SQVTM, CDR2 ANQGSEA. This CDR3 contains 12 residues. The V end lost 0 bases, the J end lost 5 bases, and 7 bases lay between the germline ends. The CDR3 region has the DNA TGCAGCGTTGAAGATGGAGGGGAGACCCAGTACTTC. Translated: CSVEDGGETQYF.

This chain joins TRBV5-8 and TRBJ2-1; 9 bases align to TRBD2. The V gene end was trimmed by 1 base and the J gene end by 2 bases; junction bases not matched to a gene: 4. This CDR3 is 16 amino acids long. CDR1 is SGHTS, CDR2 YDEGEE, per germline. The chain's CDR3 is CASSLFRLAAYNEQFF. Here the CDR3 DNA reads TGTGCCAGCAGCTTGTTCCGACTAGCGGCCTACAATGAGCAGTTCTTC. Combining the CDR3 with reference TRBV5-8 and TRBJ2-1 gives the whole variable domain EAGVTQSPTHLIKTRGQQATLRCSPISGHTSVYWYQQALGLGLQFLLWYDEGEERNRGNFPPRFSGRQFPNYSSELNVNALELEDSALYLCASSLFRLAAYNEQFFGPGTRLTVL.

This chain links TRBV7-3 with TRBJ2-7, with TRBD2 matching over 7 bases. This CDR3 region has 15 residues. The V gene's germline CDR1 is SGHTA and CDR2 FQGTGA. V lost 4 bases, J lost 0 bases, and 6 bases stayed unmatched. This CDR3 reads CASSSGGGASYEQYF. The CDR3, as DNA: TGTGCCAGCAGCTCGGGCGGGGGAGCCTCCTACGAGCAGTACTTC.

V is TRBV4-1 and J is TRBJ2-5; 8 nucleotides line up with TRBD1. This CDR3 has 19 residues. The V and J ends lost 0 bases and 2 bases, in that order; junction bases with no gene match: 14. CDR1 and CDR2 from the germline V gene are MGHRA and YSYEKL. The CDR3: CASSQEGGYGTGHQETQYF. In DNA, the CDR3 is TGCGCCAGCAGCCAAGAAGGAGGATACGGGACAGGACATCAAGAGACCCAGTACTTC.

The CDR3 is CASGGGRLEAFF. CDR3 bases: TGTGCCAGCGGGGGGGGACGGCTTGAAGCTTTCTTT. The J gene is TRBJ1-1, the V gene TRBV28; a weak D match, TRBD1 (5 bases). CDR3 size: 12 residues. The germline V gene has CDR1 MDHEN and CDR2 SYDVKM. The ends were cut back, 8 bases at V and 7 bases at J, with 14 bases in the middle.

This clone showed up just once. The chain combines TRBV5-5 with TRBJ2-3; D gene unclear. V lost 4 bases to trimming and J lost 1 base, with 10 bases between them. The length of the CDR3 is 14 residues. Germline V gene lookup returns CDR1 SGHKS and CDR2 YYEKEE (reference sequence). The CDR3: CASSLDTGTDTQYF. In DNA form, the CDR3 reads TGTGCCAGCAGCCTCGACACGGGCACAGATACGCAGTATTTT.

The CDR3 loop reads CASSEARFGIETQYF. The CDR3 region has the DNA TGTGCCAGCAGTGAGGCGCGGTTCGGAATAGAGACCCAGTACTTC. The V call is TRBV2, the J call TRBJ2-5; D gene ambiguous. The CDR3 contains 15 residues. Trimming removed 3 bases at V and 4 bases at J, with 15 bases between. The germline V gene has CDR1 SNHLY and CDR2 FYNNEI.

This clone was counted once. The chain has TRBV6-6 and TRBJ2-2; no reliable D call. The CDR3 consists of 12 residues. Per germline, CDR1 MNHNY and CDR2 SVGAGI (reference sequence). Trimming took off 7 bases at V and 7 bases at J, with 10 bases between the two ends. The CDR3 DNA reads TGTGCCAGCAACATTTATGGCGGGGAGCTGTTTTTT. It translates to CASNIYGGELFF.

V usage is TRBV4-3 and J usage is TRBJ1-2, with 7 nucleotides matching TRBD1. The germline V gene has CDR1 LGHNA and CDR2 YSLEER. CDR3 length equals 17 residues. V was clipped by 1 base and J by 8 bases; unmatched bases: 16. CDR3 in amino acids: CASSQGIQGTGSGGYTF. Written as DNA, the CDR3 is TGCGCCAGCAGCCAAGGTATACAGGGGACCGGCTCGGGAGGCTACACCTTC.

V is TRBV18 and J is TRBJ2-5, with a tentative D call TRBD1 (5 bases). CDR1 is KGHSH, CDR2 LQKENI, per germline. V was cut by 6 bases and J by 0 bases, with 14 bases left in between. The CDR3 totals 15 residues. The CDR3 here is CASSLSRAHQETQYF. The CDR3 DNA reads TGTGCCAGCTCCCTCTCCAGGGCCCACCAAGAGACCCAGTACTTC.

The rearrangement joins TRBV13 to TRBJ2-5; 9 bases line up with TRBD1. CDR1 and CDR2 (germline): PRHDT, FYEKMQ (reference sequence). This CDR3 has 16 amino acids. V lost 5 bases to trimming and J lost 0 bases; unmatched junction nucleotides: 7. CDR3 amino acids: CASSARQGVYQETQYF. CDR3 sequence (DNA): TGTGCCAGCAGCGCACGACAGGGGGTTTACCAAGAGACCCAGTACTTC.

The chain joins TRBV5-1 to TRBJ2-2, with D possibly being TRBD1 (5 bases). CDR3 length: 14 residues. The V gene's germline CDR1 is SGHRS and CDR2 YFSETQ. Trimming cost V 8 bases and J 0 bases, with 11 bases left between them. The CDR3 sequence: CASKDRTNTGELFF. The CDR3 coding sequence is TGCGCCAGTAAAGACAGAACGAACACCGGGGAGCTGTTTTTT.

The chain recombines TRBV27 with TRBJ2-7; D may be TRBD1 (6 bases). Trimming stripped 6 bases from V and 5 bases from J, with 35 bases between. Germline V gives CDR1 MNHEY, CDR2 SMNVEV (reference sequence). The CDR3 length is 20 residues. The CDR3 is CASSRTPPQGYRPPSDEQYV. CDR3 nucleotide sequence: TGTGCCAGCAGCCGTACCCCCCCACAGGGTTATAGACCCCCGAGTGACGAGCAGTACGTC.

The gene calls are TRBV30 and TRBJ1-2; TRBD1 matches at 8 bases. Germline V gene lookup returns CDR1 GTSNPN and CDR2 SVGIG (reference sequence). J lost 1 base, V lost 4 bases, and 5 bases had no gene match. The CDR3 is made up of 14 amino acids. CDR3 protein: CAWKVQGGNYGYTF. In nucleotides, the CDR3 is TGTGCCTGGAAGGTACAGGGGGGTAACTATGGCTACACCTTC.